The 27 T cell receptor beta chains reported below all come from one sample, sequenced in a study of T cells in Graves' hyperthyroidism and ophthalmopathy. What was amplified from RNA transcripts were TCR beta CDR3 regions. Primed by the HTBI set, a first-round RT-PCR was run on the TCR CDR3. TCRdb re-called the multiplex PCR reads through MiXCR, storing one row per CDR3 protein. The sample yields about 400,000 distinct CDR3 sequences, 14% to 15% seen once. Sequenced material: blood. The receptors were gathered from a man aged 18 to 30 with Graves' ophthalmopathy.

This clonotype appeared many times. This chain joins TRBV20-1 and TRBJ2-5, with D perhaps TRBD1 (5 bases). Germline V lookup: CDR1 DFQATT, CDR2 SNEGSKA (reference sequence). V dropped 5 bases and J dropped 2 bases, with 18 bases sitting between them. This CDR3 is 15 amino acids long. CDR3 residues: CSASRAWPGQETQYF. The DNA of the CDR3 is TGCAGTGCTTCCAGGGCTTGGCCCGGTCAAGAGACCCAGTACTTC.

The chain joins TRBV14 to TRBJ2-3; unclear D gene. This CDR3 spans 15 amino acids. Germline CDR1 SGHDN, CDR2 FVKESK. V lost 1 base to trimming and J lost 2 bases, with 10 bases between them. The CDR3 region is CASSQVGRYTDTQYF. The CDR3 bases are TGTGCCAGCAGCCAAGTGGGCAGATACACAGATACGCAGTATTTT.

At least ten counts were recorded for this clonotype. The chain links TRBV28 to TRBJ1-4; 7 bases fit TRBD1. The V segment lost 6 bases and the J segment 7 bases; nucleotides outside the gene matches: 2. Germline CDR1 reads MDHEN; CDR2 reads SYDVKM. This CDR3 region has 12 residues. The CDR3 spells CASRGTAEKLFF. The CDR3 DNA reads as TGTGCCAGCAGAGGGACAGCTGAAAAACTGTTTTTT.

At least ten counts were recorded for this clonotype. V and J are TRBV18 and TRBJ2-3, with TRBD1 identical over 9 bases. Per germline, CDR1 KGHSH and CDR2 LQKENI. The V gene end was trimmed by 5 bases and the J gene end by 5 bases; junction bases not matched to a gene: 2. The length of the CDR3 is 13 residues. The CDR3: CASSSTGGDTQYF. In nucleotides, the CDR3 is TGTGCCAGCTCATCGACAGGGGGAGATACGCAGTATTTT.

This clonotype was observed at least ten times. The chain carries TRBV24-1 and TRBJ2-3; TRBD2 might be the D (5 bases). The germline V and J ends were trimmed by 4 bases and 0 bases, with 7 bases remaining between them. Germline CDR1 KGHDR, CDR2 SFDVKD. The CDR3 extends over 14 amino acids. CDR3 DNA sequence: TGTGCCACCAGTGACCGGACTAGCACAGATACGCAGTATTTT. Translated: CATSDRTSTDTQYF.

The chain recombines TRBV27 with TRBJ2-6; D is perhaps TRBD1 (5 bases). CDR1 is MNHEY, CDR2 SMNVEV, per germline (reference sequence). Trimming shortened V by 0 bases and J by 2 bases, and 5 bases separated the two germline ends. This CDR3 is 15 amino acids long. DNA for the CDR3: TGTGCCAGCAGTTTATCAGGGGCTGGGGCCAACGTCCTGACTTTC. Protein: CASSLSGAGANVLTF. The whole variable domain, remainder taken from reference TRBV27 and TRBJ2-6, is EAQVTQNPRYLITVTGKKLTVTCSQNMNHEYMSWYRQDPGLGLRQIYYSMNVEVTDKGDVPEGYKVSRKEKRNFPLILESPSPNQTSLYFCASSLSGAGANVLTFGAGSRLTVL.

For the CDR3, the DNA is TGTGCCAGCAGTTTATCGGGCTGGGGACCTATGCTAATTCTCTACAATGAGCAGTTCTTC. Amino acids: CASSLSGWGPMLILYNEQFF. This chain connects TRBV27 to TRBJ2-1, with D possibly called TRBD1 or TRBD2 (5 bases each). The CDR3 is made up of 20 amino acids. CDR1 is MNHEY, CDR2 SMNVEV, per germline (reference sequence). The V and J ends lost 0 bases and 3 bases respectively, with 24 bases between them.

CDR3 DNA: TGTGCCAGCAGCTTAGAAGGGACAGTCTCTTTCTATGGCTACACCTTC. Translation: CASSLEGTVSFYGYTF. The chain is built from TRBV7-8 and TRBJ1-2, with 7 nucleotides matching TRBD1. The CDR3 runs 16 residues. The V gene's germline CDR1 is SGHVS and CDR2 FQNEAQ. The V gene end was trimmed by 1 base and the J gene end by 4 bases; junction bases not matched to a gene: 9. Using reference TRBV7-8 and TRBJ1-2 for the parts outside the CDR3, the full variable domain is GAGVSQSPRYKVAKRGQDVALRCDPISGHVSLFWYQQALGQGPEFLTYFQNEAQLDKSGLPSDRFFAERPEGSVSTLKIQRTQQEDSAVYLCASSLEGTVSFYGYTFGSGTRLTVV.

This clonotype was counted at least ten times. The chain recombines TRBV10-3 with TRBJ2-7, with 8 bases matching TRBD2. The CDR3 covers 17 residues. Looked up from germline, CDR1 is ENHRY and CDR2 is SYGVKD. The V gene end was trimmed by 0 bases and the J gene end by 7 bases; junction bases not matched to a gene: 14. The CDR3 nucleotides read TGTGCCATCAGTGAGTCGAACTGGGTTCGGGTAGCGGGGGAGCAGTACTTC. This encodes CAISESNWVRVAGEQYF.

This clonotype turned up a few times. The genes are TRBV9 and TRBJ1-4; maybe TRBD1 (5 bases). Between the trimmed V and J ends, which lost 0 bases and 5 bases, there was a span of 8 bases. Looked up from germline, CDR1 is SGDLS and CDR2 is YYNGEE. This CDR3 is built from 14 residues. The CDR3 loop reads CASSVAGGNEKLFF. CDR3 DNA: TGTGCCAGCAGCGTAGCGGGGGGAAATGAAAAACTGTTTTTT.

This clonotype was seen many times. V usage is TRBV2 and J usage is TRBJ2-6, with 7 bases matching TRBD1. Germline V gene lookup returns CDR1 SNHLY and CDR2 FYNNEI. The CDR3 sequence is 17 residues long. With V trimmed by 5 bases and J by 0 bases, 7 bases remained unmatched. CDR3 loop: CASSWTGSSSGANVLTF. For the CDR3, the DNA is TGTGCCAGCAGTTGGACAGGCAGTAGCTCTGGGGCCAACGTCCTGACTTTC. The whole variable domain, remainder taken from reference TRBV2 and TRBJ2-6, is EPEVTQTPSHQVTQMGQEVILRCVPISNHLYFYWYRQILGQKVEFLVSFYNNEISEKSEIFDDQFSVERPDGSNFTLKIRSTKLEDSAMYFCASSWTGSSSGANVLTFGAGSRLTVL.

This clonotype was seen a handful of times. Given a much more abundant clone one base away, this may be a read error. The CDR3 coding sequence is TGTGCCAGCTCGCTGGGACAGGGCAATTCATCCCTCCACTTT. This encodes CASSLGQGNSSLHF. The chain carries TRBV12-3 or TRBV12-4 and TRBJ1-6; 9 bases align to TRBD1. The CDR3 extends over 14 amino acids.

This clonotype appeared many times. The chain carries TRBV28 and TRBJ2-7; the match to TRBD1 covers 12 bases. In germline, CDR1 is MDHEN, CDR2 SYDVKM. The CDR3 is 15 amino acids. V shed 5 bases, J shed 5 bases, and the junction held 7 bases outside the gene matches. Written as DNA, the CDR3 is TGTGCCAGCAGTGGATCCGGGACAGGGGGCCACGAGCAGTACTTC. Amino acids: CASSGSGTGGHEQYF.

This clonotype appeared many times. The chain uses TRBV12-3 or TRBV12-4 and TRBJ1-1; D gene unclear. The CDR3 totals 13 residues. Trimming stripped 7 bases from V and 0 bases from J, with 9 bases between. The CDR3 DNA is TGTGCCAGCACCGTGGGTTTGAACACTGAAGCTTTCTTT. Amino acids: CASTVGLNTEAFF.

In its sample, this clonotype was seen many times. This chain links TRBV3-1 with TRBJ2-7; 9 nucleotides line up with TRBD2. In germline, CDR1 is LGHDT, CDR2 YNNKEL (reference sequence). The CDR3 is made up of 15 amino acids. The ends lost 2 bases at V and 0 bases at J; junction bases unmatched: 2. The CDR3 DNA sequence: TGTGCCAGCAGCCAACCAGCGGGGGGCTCCTACGAGCAGTACTTC. Translated, it gives CASSQPAGGSYEQYF.

This clonotype was picked up many times. The genes are TRBV13 and TRBJ2-1, with D possibly being TRBD2 (5 bases). Trimming pared 6 bases from V and 7 bases from J, leaving 13 bases between. The CDR3 totals 13 residues. Germline values: CDR1 PRHDT, CDR2 FYEKMQ (reference sequence). The DNA of the CDR3 is TGTGCCAGCAGTCGACGGGAAGAGAATGAGCAGTTCTTC. The encoded protein is CASSRREENEQFF.

This clonotype was observed many times. This chain uses TRBV4-1 with TRBJ1-1; 10 bases line up with TRBD1. V trimming: 0 bases; J trimming: 1 base; junction bases outside the gene matches: 5. The CDR3 has 17 residues. Germline lookup yields CDR1 MGHRA and CDR2 YSYEKL. CDR3 amino acids: CASSQEGTGARNTEAFF. CDR3 in DNA: TGCGCCAGCAGCCAAGAAGGGACAGGGGCCAGGAACACTGAAGCTTTCTTT.

The V gene is TRBV5-1, the J gene TRBJ2-6; 7 bases are a match to TRBD1. V shed 3 bases and J 3 bases; nucleotides not matched to a gene: 9. The CDR3 consists of 17 residues. Germline-derived CDR1 and CDR2 are SGHRS and YFSETQ. CDR3 nucleotides: TGCGCCAGCAGCTCAGGACAGGTCGGTGGTGGGGCCAACGTCCTGACTTTC. Protein sequence: CASSSGQVGGGANVLTF.

In its sample, this clonotype was seen many times. This sequence joins TRBV7-8 and TRBJ1-1; D gene uncertain. From germline, CDR1 is SGHVS and CDR2 FQNEAQ. The CDR3 has 14 residues. The V end lost 3 bases, the J end lost 3 bases, and 11 bases lay between the germline ends. The CDR3 bases are TGTGCCAGCAGCTTGCTTGGGGAATACACTGAAGCTTTCTTT. This sequence encodes CASSLLGEYTEAFF. Variable domain in full (rest from reference TRBV7-8 and TRBJ1-1): GAGVSQSPRYKVAKRGQDVALRCDPISGHVSLFWYQQALGQGPEFLTYFQNEAQLDKSGLPSDRFFAERPEGSVSTLKIQRTQQEDSAVYLCASSLLGEYTEAFFGQGTRLTVV.

This clonotype has more than one count but fewer than ten. The chain combines TRBV10-3 with TRBJ2-1; 14 nucleotides match TRBD2. The CDR3 covers 17 residues. Unmatched junction bases numbered 5, after V lost 2 bases and J lost 5 bases. Germline V gene lookup returns CDR1 ENHRY and CDR2 SYGVKD. CDR3 loop: CAISERLAGGLHNEQFF. The CDR3 nucleotides are TGTGCCATCAGTGAGCGACTAGCGGGGGGGCTCCACAATGAGCAGTTCTTC.

This clonotype was detected a few times. The CDR3 DNA is TGTGCCAGCAGTTCACGACAGGGGGCAACTAATGAAAAACTGTTTTTT. Translation gives CASSSRQGATNEKLFF. This chain joins TRBV6-1 and TRBJ1-4; 9 positions match TRBD1. The CDR3 length is 16 residues. In germline, CDR1 is MNHNS, CDR2 SASEGT. V lost 5 bases, J lost 0 bases, and 4 bases stayed unmatched.

Ten or more counts support this clonotype. The chain employs TRBV7-6 and TRBJ2-3, with 8 nucleotides matching TRBD1. V lost 4 bases to trimming and J lost 2 bases; unmatched junction nucleotides: 14. This CDR3 has 18 amino acids. Germline V CDR1 and CDR2: SGHVS, FNYEAQ. CDR3 protein: CASSSIQGARWNTDTQYF. CDR3 bases: TGTGCCAGCAGCTCGATTCAGGGGGCGCGGTGGAACACAGATACGCAGTATTTT.

The chain joins TRBV7-9 to TRBJ2-7; 9 bases match TRBD1. The CDR3 contains 15 residues. CDR1 is SEHNR, CDR2 FQNEAQ, per germline (reference sequence). V gave up 4 bases and J gave up 2 bases; unmatched junction bases: 6. The CDR3 coding sequence is TGTGCCAGCAGCTCTGGGACAGGGAACACCTACGAGCAGTACTTC. Its protein product is CASSSGTGNTYEQYF.

The chain has TRBV3-1 and TRBJ1-2, with a possible D match to TRBD1 (6 bases). CDR1 LGHDT and CDR2 YNNKEL come from the germline V gene (reference sequence). Deletions cut 5 bases from V and 4 bases from J, with 20 bases between. There are 16 residues in the CDR3. CDR3 sequence reads: CASSSRGGSSAYGYTF. CDR3 DNA sequence: TGTGCCAGCAGCTCAAGGGGGGGGTCCTCCGCCTATGGCTACACCTTC.

This clonotype occurred many times. The chain carries TRBV5-1 and TRBJ2-3; 10 nucleotides match TRBD1. With V trimmed by 1 base and J by 5 bases, 13 bases remained unmatched. The CDR3 is 18 residues long. The V gene's germline CDR1 is SGHRS and CDR2 YFSETQ. The DNA of the CDR3 is TGCGCCAGCAGCTTGATGGCCCCCGGGACAGGGGCAGAAGATACGCAGTATTTT. Translated: CASSLMAPGTGAEDTQYF. The whole variable domain, filled in from reference TRBV5-1 and TRBJ2-3, reads KAGVTQTPRYLIKTRGQQVTLSCSPISGHRSVSWYQQTPGQGLQFLFEYFSETQRNKGNFPGRFSGRQFSNSRSEMNVSTLELGDSALYLCASSLMAPGTGAEDTQYFGPGTRLTVL.

This clonotype was observed many times. One junction end disagrees with the germline gene, perhaps due to a read error. V gene TRBV19 combines with J gene TRBJ2-7; TRBD1 agrees at 8 bases. This CDR3 spans 14 amino acids. Germline-derived CDR1 and CDR2 are LNHDA and SQIVND (reference sequence). In DNA, the CDR3 is TGTGCCAGCAGTATAGGACAGGGCGCCTACGAGCAGTACTTC. It is translated as CASSIGQGAYEQYF.

This clonotype has a count of ten or more. The V gene is TRBV11-3, the J gene TRBJ2-1; 8 nucleotides align to TRBD2. V lost 5 bases, J lost 9 bases, and 6 bases stayed unmatched. Per the germline V gene, CDR1 is SGHNT and CDR2 is YENEEA. The CDR3 contains 13 residues. The CDR3 coding sequence is TGTGCCAGCAGCGGCGGGAGGTTCCTTGAGCAGTTCTTC. It translates to CASSGGRFLEQFF.